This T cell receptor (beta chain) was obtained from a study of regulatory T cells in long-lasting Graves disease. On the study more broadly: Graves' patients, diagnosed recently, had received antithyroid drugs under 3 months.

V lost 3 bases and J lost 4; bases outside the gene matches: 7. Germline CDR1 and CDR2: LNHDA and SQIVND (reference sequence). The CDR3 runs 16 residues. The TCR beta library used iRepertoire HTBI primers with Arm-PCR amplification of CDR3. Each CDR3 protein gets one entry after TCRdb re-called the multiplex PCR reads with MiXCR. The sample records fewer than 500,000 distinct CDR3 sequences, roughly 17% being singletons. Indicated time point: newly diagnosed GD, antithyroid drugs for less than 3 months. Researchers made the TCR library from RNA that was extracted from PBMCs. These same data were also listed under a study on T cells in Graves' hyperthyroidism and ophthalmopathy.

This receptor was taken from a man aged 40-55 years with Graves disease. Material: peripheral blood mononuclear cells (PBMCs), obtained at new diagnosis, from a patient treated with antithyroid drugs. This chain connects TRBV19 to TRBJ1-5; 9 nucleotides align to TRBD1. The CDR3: CASSMMPGQGNQPQHF. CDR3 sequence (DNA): TGTGCCAGTAGTATGATGCCGGGACAGGGAAATCAGCCCCAGCATTTT.